This T cell receptor (beta chain) was observed in a study of T cells after yellow fever vaccination. This clonotype was observed many times. The V gene's germline CDR1 is SGHRS and CDR2 YFSETQ. The CDR3 is 13 amino acids. The V gene lost 4 bases and the J gene lost 3 bases, with 8 bases spanning the gap. Each CDR3 protein is one row after TCRdb ran MiXCR on the 5' RACE reads. The sample consists of approximately 260,000 distinct CDR3 sequences, about 5.2% of them appearing once. The sample here was CD4+ T cells sorted from PBMCs, taken on the day of the yellow fever booster vaccination. The clonotype originates from a man younger than 30 who received the YFV17D yellow fever vaccine. The chain links TRBV5-1 to TRBJ2-1; possible D gene TRBD1, 5 bases. CDR3 sequence: CASSGDSYNEQFF. The CDR3, as DNA: TGCGCCAGCAGCGGTGACAGCTACAATGAGCAGTTCTTC. Combining the CDR3 with reference TRBV5-1 and TRBJ2-1 gives the whole variable domain KAGVTQTPRYLIKTRGQQVTLSCSPISGHRSVSWYQQTPGQGLQFLFEYFSETQRNKGNFPGRFSGRQFSNSRSEMNVSTLELGDSALYLCASSGDSYNEQFFGPGTRLTVL.